Listed below are T cell receptor beta chains from one sample, sequenced in a study of CXCR3-negative and CXCR3-positive naive CD8 T cells. TCRdb reworked the 5' RACE reads into one entry per CDR3 protein, no DNA. There are about 140,000 distinct CDR3 sequences in the sample, with approximately 0.4% held by the top ten. The specimen sequenced was naive CXCR3+ CD8+ T cells from blood. The receptor source for this set is a human donor in good health. Some clones in this sample may be carry-over from other donors' samples. The CDR3 runs from the conserved cysteine through the conserved F or W.

v_gene	j_gene	CDR3aa
TRBV6-7	TRBJ2-5	CASSYWPGTGRQETQYF
TRBV4-1	TRBJ2-3	CASSQEDRGTDTQYF
TRBV15	TRBJ2-1	CATSIGSGPYNEQFF
TRBV6-1	TRBJ2-6	CASNSRDTNSGANVLTF
TRBV15	TRBJ2-7	CATRQSTRFEQYF
TRBV7-3	TRBJ2-1	CASSLRHRNPAGEYNEQFF
TRBV12-3/TRBV12-4	TRBJ2-5	CASSSPSGGQETQYF
TRBV5-8	TRBJ2-7	CASSHNRDSNVYEQYF
TRBV28	TRBJ2-1	CASSFTYNEQFF
TRBV15	TRBJ1-6	CATSRAPGGLDNSPLHF
TRBV2	TRBJ2-5	CASSSLPGGGETQYF
TRBV7-9	TRBJ1-5	CASSGGQVGEPQHF
TRBV20-1	TRBJ1-4	CSARGAGDPNEKLFF
TRBV28	TRBJ2-7	CASSPDQGTPYEQYF
TRBV7-8	TRBJ2-2	CASTDTIGPPGELFF
TRBV7-9	TRBJ2-7	CASSPLFDSYEQYF
TRBV4-1	TRBJ2-1	CASSPGLAEYNGQFF